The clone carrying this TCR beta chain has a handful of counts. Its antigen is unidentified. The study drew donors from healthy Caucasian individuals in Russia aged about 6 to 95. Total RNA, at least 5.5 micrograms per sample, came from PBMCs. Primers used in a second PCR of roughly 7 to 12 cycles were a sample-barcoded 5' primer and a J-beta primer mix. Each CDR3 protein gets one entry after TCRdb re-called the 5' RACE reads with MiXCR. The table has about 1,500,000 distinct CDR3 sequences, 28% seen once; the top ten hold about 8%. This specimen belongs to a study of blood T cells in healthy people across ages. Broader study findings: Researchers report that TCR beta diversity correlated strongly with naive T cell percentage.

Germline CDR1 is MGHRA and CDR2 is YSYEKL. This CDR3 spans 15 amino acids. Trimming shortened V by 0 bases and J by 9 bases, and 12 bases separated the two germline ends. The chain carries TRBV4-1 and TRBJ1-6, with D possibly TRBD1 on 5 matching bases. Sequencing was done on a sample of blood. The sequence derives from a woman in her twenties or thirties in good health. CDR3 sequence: CASSQEGGAGSPLHF. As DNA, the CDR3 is TGCGCCAGCAGCCAAGAAGGCGGGGCTGGTTCACCCCTCCACTTT.